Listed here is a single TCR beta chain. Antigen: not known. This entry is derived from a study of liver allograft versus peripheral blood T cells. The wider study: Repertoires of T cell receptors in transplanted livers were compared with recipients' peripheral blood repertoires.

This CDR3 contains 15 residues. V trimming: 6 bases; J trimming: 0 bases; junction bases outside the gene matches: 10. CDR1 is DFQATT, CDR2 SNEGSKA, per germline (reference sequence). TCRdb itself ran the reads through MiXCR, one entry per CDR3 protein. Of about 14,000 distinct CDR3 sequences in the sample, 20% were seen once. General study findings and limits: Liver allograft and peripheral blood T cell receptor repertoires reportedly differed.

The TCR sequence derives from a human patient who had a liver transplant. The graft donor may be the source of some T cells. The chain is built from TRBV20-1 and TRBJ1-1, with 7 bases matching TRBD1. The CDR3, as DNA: TGCAGTGCCTTGAGACCAGGGGGTGTGAACACTGAAGCTTTCTTT. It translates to CSALRPGGVNTEAFF.